This T cell receptor beta chain derives from a study of T cell repertoires in cytomegalovirus infection. This clonotype has ten or more counts. TCRdb re-called the reads through MiXCR, storing one row per CDR3 protein. The table lists 500,000 or so distinct CDR3 sequences, approximately 15% of them singletons, with roughly 25% in the top ten. The sequencing input was CD8+ T cells from PBMCs. This TCR derives from a human donor in good health (CMV status not recorded). Some clones in this sample may be carry-over from other donors' samples.

The CDR3 region is CASSSWVQLNYGYTF. As DNA, the CDR3 is TGTGCCAGCAGTTCCTGGGTCCAGTTGAACTATGGCTACACCTTC. V is TRBV6-2 or TRBV6-3 and J is TRBJ1-2; D call uncertain. The V and J ends lost 4 bases and 2 bases respectively, with 14 bases between them. CDR1 and CDR2 from the germline V gene are MNHEY and SVGEGT. The CDR3 consists of 15 residues.